The TCR beta chain under discussion was sequenced for a study of Graves' ophthalmopathy and Graves' hyperthyroidism. For repertoire sequencing, the TCR beta CDR3 regions were amplified from RNA transcripts. The authors performed first-round RT-PCR with HTBI primers and then a second-round multiplex PCR. From the multiplex PCR reads, TCRdb called clonotypes with MiXCR, one entry per CDR3 protein. The data show under 250,000 distinct CDR3 sequences, approximately 29% seen once. This clonotype was observed at least ten times. In germline, CDR1 is SQVTM, CDR2 ANQGSEA. V was shortened by 8 bases and J by 3 bases, with 16 bases between the two germline ends. This CDR3 has 13 residues. PBMCs came from roughly 9.1 ml of fresh peripheral blood.

The source is a man aged 45-65 years with Graves' ophthalmopathy. This chain links TRBV29-1 with TRBJ1-2; a weak D match, TRBD1 (6 bases). Sequences were obtained from peripheral blood. CDR3 bases: TGCAGCACCAGAAACAGGGAGGACTATGGCTACACCTTC. Protein product: CSTRNREDYGYTF.